The 13 T cell receptor beta chains presented below share a single source sample, sequenced in a study of resident and recirculating memory T cells in vitiligo. Libraries were prepared by immunoSEQ multiplex PCR; TCRdb keeps only in-frame clonotypes and omits some of them. Of around 78,000 clones listed, 92% were seen once; the top ten hold roughly 5%. The sequencing sample was made of blood. These receptors were collected from a male donor with vitiligo.

The rearrangement links TRBV28 to TRBJ1-5; TRBD1 aligns across 9 bases. The CDR3 is made up of 14 amino acids. V gave up 6 bases and J gave up 7 bases; unmatched junction bases: 7. Germline V gene lookup returns CDR1 MDHEN and CDR2 SYDVKM. CDR3 bases: TGTGCCAGCAGCAAGGGACAGGGACGCCAGCCCCAGCATTTT. Its translation is CASSKGQGRQPQHF.

This clone has a single count. V and J are TRBV5-1 and TRBJ1-1, with 9 bases fitting TRBD1. The germline gives CDR1 SGHRS, CDR2 YFSETQ. The CDR3 contains 16 residues. J was trimmed by 3 bases and V by 7 bases; bases with no gene match: 13. This CDR3 is CASSEQGQGYHTEAFF. Here the CDR3 DNA reads TGCGCCAGCTCCGAACAGGGACAGGGCTATCACACTGAAGCTTTCTTT.

The rearrangement uses TRBV6-4 and TRBJ2-2, with 9 nucleotides matching TRBD1. The trim removed 0 bases at V and 5 bases at J, leaving 4 bases unmatched. The CDR3 runs to 16 residues. Germline assignment: CDR1 MRHNA and CDR2 SNTAGT. CDR3 amino acids: CASSDSWTGDTGELFF. The CDR3 DNA sequence: TGTGCCAGCAGTGACTCGTGGACAGGGGATACCGGGGAGCTGTTTTTT.

The chain joins TRBV27 to TRBJ2-7; 11 nucleotides agree with TRBD1. V gave up 7 bases and J gave up 5 bases; unmatched junction bases: 13. CDR1 is MNHEY and CDR2 is SMNVEV in the germline V gene (reference sequence). CDR3 length: 16 amino acids. The CDR3 loop is CASTTRTGTGGNEQYF. DNA of the CDR3: TGTGCCAGCACCACCCGAACCGGGACAGGGGGGAACGAGCAGTACTTC.

This clone was seen just once. The chain combines TRBV5-6 with TRBJ1-4; 8 bases match TRBD1. The junction had 6 bases not matched to a gene; V was cut back by 3 bases and J by 8 bases. CDR1 is SGHDT, CDR2 YYEEEE, per germline. CDR3 length equals 14 residues. CDR3 amino acids: CASSYTGGVEKLFF. CDR3 coding DNA: TGTGCCAGCAGCTATACAGGGGGGGTGGAAAAACTGTTTTTT.

This clone was found once. The chain recombines TRBV19 with TRBJ2-7, with 8 bases fitting TRBD1. Per the germline V gene, CDR1 is LNHDA and CDR2 is SQIVND (reference sequence). The CDR3 length is 13 residues. J was trimmed by 3 bases and V by 10 bases; bases with no gene match: 8. CDR3: CATSGTGVYEQYF. CDR3 bases: TGTGCCACCTCCGGGACAGGCGTCTACGAGCAGTACTTC.

The chain combines TRBV9 with TRBJ1-1, with a tentative D call TRBD1 (6 bases). CDR3 length: 15 amino acids. Germline CDR1 is SGDLS and CDR2 is YYNGEE. V was clipped by 4 bases and J by 5 bases, with 18 bases between them. CDR3 nucleotide sequence: TGTGCCAGCAGCCGACCACAGGGTTCGGGGACTGAAGCTTTCTTT. It is translated as CASSRPQGSGTEAFF.

The CDR3 loop is CASSSPRMGSSGRYAEQYF. In DNA form, the CDR3 reads TGTGCCAGCAGTTCCCCCAGGATGGGATCTAGCGGGAGATATGCCGAGCAGTACTTC. The V call is TRBV28, the J call TRBJ2-7; TRBD2 matches at 10 bases. J was trimmed by 6 bases and V by 4 bases; bases with no gene match: 21. In germline, CDR1 is MDHEN, CDR2 SYDVKM. The CDR3 totals 19 residues.

The chain joins TRBV6-1 to TRBJ1-3; no firm D call. The germline V gene encodes CDR1 MNHNS and CDR2 SASEGT. V was shortened by 3 bases and J by 4 bases, with 13 bases between the two germline ends. There are 15 residues in the CDR3. The DNA for the CDR3 is TGTGCCAGCAGTGAGAGGAGGGAACGAGGAAACACCATATATTTT. Translated: CASSERRERGNTIYF.

This clone came up a few times. The genes are TRBV11-2 and TRBJ2-5; 9 nucleotides match TRBD1. This CDR3 is built from 18 residues. V gave up 8 bases and J gave up 5 bases; unmatched junction bases: 21. In germline, CDR1 is SGHAT, CDR2 FQNNGV. For the CDR3, the DNA is TGTGCCAGCTCCGGGCCCGGGACAGGGTACATTTATGTGGAGACCCAGTACTTC. Amino acid sequence: CASSGPGTGYIYVETQYF.

This clone showed up just once. This chain joins TRBV9 and TRBJ2-1, with TRBD2 matching 13 bases. V dropped 3 bases and J dropped 8; count of bases not matched to a gene: 5. There are 15 residues in the CDR3. Germline CDR1 SGDLS, CDR2 YYNGEE. The CDR3 DNA sequence: TGTGCCAGCAGCGCGCGGACTAGCGGGAGTTATGAGCAGTTCTTC. Its protein product is CASSARTSGSYEQFF. The complete variable domain, with remaining parts taken from reference TRBV9 and TRBJ2-1, reads DSGVTQTPKHLITATGQRVTLRCSPRSGDLSVYWYQQSLDQGLQFLIQYYNGEERAKGNILERFSAQQFPDLHSELNLSSLELGDSALYFCASSARTSGSYEQFFGPGTRLTVL.

The chain recombines TRBV29-1 with TRBJ1-5; D unresolved. V was clipped by 7 bases and J by 0 bases, with 7 bases between them. The germline V gene has CDR1 SQVTM and CDR2 ANQGSEA. The CDR3 consists of 12 residues. CDR3 sequence reads: CSASHSNQPQHF. Written as DNA, the CDR3 is TGCAGCGCGAGCCATAGCAATCAGCCCCAGCATTTT.

This clone showed up just once. V is TRBV28 and J is TRBJ2-7; TRBD2 might be the D (5 bases). Germline V gene sequence: CDR1 MDHEN, CDR2 SYDVKM. With 5 bases removed from V and 3 bases from J, the gap between germline ends came to 23 bases. The CDR3 covers 17 residues. The CDR3 loop reads CASSVEPRGRYHYEQYF. DNA of the CDR3: TGTGCCAGCAGTGTCGAACCCCGAGGGCGCTACCACTACGAGCAGTACTTC.